A selection of T cell receptor beta chains follows, all from one sample in a study of OX40 agonist ivuxolimab in advanced cancers. Clones were read by immunoSEQ multiplex PCR, and TCRdb kept only the in-frame ones, dropping some. The profile shows about 41,000 clones, around four fifths of them singletons. The material was CD4+ or CD8+ T cells sorted from blood, obtained in a trial of the OX40 agonist ivuxolimab. Receptors originate from an adult with an advanced solid tumor such as melanoma, head and neck, liver or kidney cancer. Each CDR3 is given with its conserved first and last residue. Each record gives: clone size, V gene, J gene, D gene, CDR3 protein, CDR3 DNA. The D gene is left open where the match is weak. Only part of the rows carry a size: once, few, many, or a class if the clone is expanded.

clone_size: NA; v_call: TRBV7-2; j_call: TRBJ2-3; d_call: NA; cdr3_aa: CASSLVLSGRNTQYF; cdr3_nt: TGTGCCAGCAGCTTAGTTTTGTCGGGACGGAATACGCAGTATTTT
clone_size: NA; v_call: TRBV18; j_call: TRBJ2-2; d_call: TRBD1; cdr3_aa: CASSQTGGGITGELFF; cdr3_nt: TGTGCCAGCTCGCAGACAGGGGGCGGAATCACCGGGGAGCTGTTTTTT
clone_size: NA; v_call: TRBV2; j_call: TRBJ1-5; d_call: NA; cdr3_aa: CASSVSRGTDQPQHF; cdr3_nt: TGTGCCAGCAGTGTTTCCAGGGGAACCGATCAGCCCCAGCATTTT
clone_size: NA; v_call: TRBV7-8; j_call: TRBJ2-6; d_call: NA; cdr3_aa: CASSLVRPGMGPGANVLTF; cdr3_nt: TGTGCCAGCAGCTTAGTTCGGCCGGGAATGGGGCCTGGGGCCAACGTCCTGACTTTC
clone_size: NA; v_call: TRBV19; j_call: TRBJ2-2; d_call: NA; cdr3_aa: CASTSLTPTGELFF; cdr3_nt: TGTGCCAGTACCTCTCTGACACCCACCGGGGAGCTGTTTTTT
clone_size: NA; v_call: TRBV6-4; j_call: TRBJ2-7; d_call: TRBD2; cdr3_aa: CASSLLAGDGYEQYF; cdr3_nt: TGTGCCAGCAGTCTACTAGCGGGAGATGGCTACGAGCAGTACTTC
clone_size: NA; v_call: TRBV5-5; j_call: TRBJ1-1; d_call: NA; cdr3_aa: CASSSAALAQAFF; cdr3_nt: TGTGCCAGCAGCTCAGCGGCATTGGCACAGGCTTTCTTT
clone_size: NA; v_call: TRBV13; j_call: TRBJ2-5; d_call: NA; cdr3_aa: CASSFPRETQYF; cdr3_nt: TGTGCCAGCAGCTTCCCCAGAGAGACCCAGTACTTC
clone_size: NA; v_call: TRBV7-8; j_call: TRBJ2-3; d_call: NA; cdr3_aa: CASSLRDFGDTQYF; cdr3_nt: TGTGCCAGCAGCCTGAGGGACTTCGGAGATACGCAGTATTTT
clone_size: NA; v_call: TRBV19; j_call: TRBJ2-3; d_call: NA; cdr3_aa: CASTLGVIKDTQYF; cdr3_nt: TGTGCCAGTACCCTGGGGGTAATCAAAGATACGCAGTATTTT
clone_size: NA; v_call: TRBV6-6; j_call: TRBJ2-5; d_call: NA; cdr3_aa: CASSYSNSIETQYF; cdr3_nt: TGTGCCAGCAGTTACTCGAACAGCATAGAGACCCAGTACTTC
clone_size: NA; v_call: TRBV6-5; j_call: TRBJ1-2; d_call: TRBD1; cdr3_aa: CASSYQTGTGGYTF; cdr3_nt: TGTGCCAGCAGTTACCAGACAGGGACAGGAGGCTACACCTTC
clone_size: NA; v_call: TRBV27; j_call: TRBJ2-2; d_call: NA; cdr3_aa: CASSLFRNTGELFF; cdr3_nt: TGTGCCAGCAGCCTCTTTCGGAACACCGGGGAGCTGTTTTTT
clone_size: NA; v_call: TRBV5-4; j_call: TRBJ2-5; d_call: NA; cdr3_aa: CASSLGLEETQYF; cdr3_nt: TGTGCCAGCAGCTTGGGCTTAGAAGAGACCCAGTACTTC
clone_size: NA; v_call: TRBV7-2; j_call: TRBJ2-1; d_call: NA; cdr3_aa: CASSPQAGTALNNEQFF; cdr3_nt: TGTGCCAGCAGCCCCCAGGCCGGGACTGCCTTAAACAATGAGCAGTTCTTC
clone_size: NA; v_call: TRBV18; j_call: TRBJ2-3; d_call: NA; cdr3_aa: CASSPTSQGAKNTQYF; cdr3_nt: TGTGCCAGCTCACCCACTTCGCAGGGTGCCAAGAATACGCAGTATTTT
clone_size: NA; v_call: TRBV6-1; j_call: TRBJ1-5; d_call: TRBD1; cdr3_aa: CASRTGDQPQHF; cdr3_nt: TGTGCCAGCAGGACAGGGGATCAGCCCCAGCATTTT
clone_size: NA; v_call: TRBV7-9; j_call: TRBJ2-3; d_call: NA; cdr3_aa: CASSSGLGSTDTQYF; cdr3_nt: TGTGCCAGCAGCTCCGGGCTTGGGAGCACAGATACGCAGTATTTT
clone_size: NA; v_call: TRBV5-5; j_call: TRBJ2-1; d_call: NA; cdr3_aa: CASSLGAGQKNNEQFF; cdr3_nt: TGTGCCAGCAGCTTGGGGGCGGGACAGAAGAACAATGAGCAGTTCTTC
clone_size: few; v_call: TRBV5-8; j_call: TRBJ1-5; d_call: TRBD1; cdr3_aa: CASGDRGGGQPQHF; cdr3_nt: TGTGCCAGCGGTGACAGGGGAGGAGGCCAGCCCCAGCATTTT
clone_size: NA; v_call: TRBV5-4; j_call: TRBJ1-1; d_call: NA; cdr3_aa: CASNSDSTGVSVRGAFF; cdr3_nt: TGTGCCAGCAATTCCGATTCGACGGGGGTATCCGTCCGTGGAGCTTTCTTT
clone_size: once; v_call: TRBV5-1; j_call: TRBJ2-5; d_call: NA; cdr3_aa: CASSGDDQETQYF; cdr3_nt: TGCGCCAGCAGCGGGGATGATCAAGAGACCCAGTACTTC
clone_size: NA; v_call: TRBV5-1; j_call: TRBJ1-1; d_call: NA; cdr3_aa: CASKGVSYNTEAFF; cdr3_nt: TGCGCCAGCAAGGGCGTTAGTTACAACACTGAAGCTTTCTTT
clone_size: NA; v_call: TRBV19; j_call: TRBJ2-6; d_call: NA; cdr3_aa: CASQTGSSGANVLTF; cdr3_nt: TGTGCCAGTCAAACTGGTTCCTCTGGGGCCAACGTCCTGACTTTC
clone_size: few; v_call: TRBV5-8; j_call: TRBJ1-4; d_call: TRBD1; cdr3_aa: CASSSGDRGLNEKLFF; cdr3_nt: TGTGCCAGCAGCTCAGGGGACAGGGGGCTCAATGAAAAACTGTTTTTT
clone_size: NA; v_call: TRBV19; j_call: TRBJ1-5; d_call: NA; cdr3_aa: CASSSGQYEGYDQPQHF; cdr3_nt: TGTGCCAGTAGCTCAGGGCAGTATGAGGGTTACGATCAGCCCCAGCATTTT
clone_size: NA; v_call: TRBV6-5; j_call: TRBJ2-7; d_call: TRBD1; cdr3_aa: CASSNPRQGGLEQYF; cdr3_nt: TGTGCCAGCAGTAACCCCCGACAGGGGGGCCTCGAGCAGTACTTC
clone_size: NA; v_call: TRBV5-1; j_call: TRBJ2-7; d_call: TRBD2; cdr3_aa: CASSLGPGTSGTYEQYF; cdr3_nt: TGCGCCAGCAGCCTGGGACCCGGGACTAGCGGGACCTACGAGCAGTACTTC
clone_size: NA; v_call: TRBV29-1; j_call: TRBJ2-5; d_call: TRBD2; cdr3_aa: CSVELAGETQYF; cdr3_nt: TGCAGCGTTGAGCTAGCGGGAGAGACCCAGTACTTC
clone_size: NA; v_call: TRBV5-1; j_call: TRBJ2-3; d_call: NA; cdr3_aa: CATGWQGRSDTQYF; cdr3_nt: TGCGCCACCGGTTGGCAGGGAAGGTCAGATACGCAGTATTTT
clone_size: NA; v_call: TRBV29-1; j_call: TRBJ2-3; d_call: TRBD2; cdr3_aa: CSVVGLASTDTQYF; cdr3_nt: TGCAGCGTTGTAGGACTAGCCAGCACAGATACGCAGTATTTT
clone_size: once; v_call: TRBV11-2; j_call: TRBJ1-1; d_call: TRBD1; cdr3_aa: CASSQGQRDEAFF; cdr3_nt: TGTGCCAGCAGCCAGGGACAGAGAGATGAAGCTTTCTTT
clone_size: few; v_call: TRBV28; j_call: TRBJ1-2; d_call: NA; cdr3_aa: CASRGTVSGYTF; cdr3_nt: TGTGCCAGCAGGGGGACTGTAAGTGGCTACACCTTC
clone_size: few; v_call: TRBV10-3; j_call: TRBJ2-1; d_call: TRBD1; cdr3_aa: CAISGQGAQNEQFF; cdr3_nt: TGTGCCATCAGCGGACAGGGGGCGCAAAATGAGCAGTTCTTC
clone_size: NA; v_call: TRBV21-1; j_call: TRBJ1-3; d_call: NA; cdr3_aa: CASSNTSCGNTIYF; cdr3_nt: TGTGCCAGCAGCAACACATCCTGTGGAAACACCATATATTTT
clone_size: NA; v_call: TRBV4-2; j_call: TRBJ2-1; d_call: TRBD2; cdr3_aa: CASSQAASGKLNEQFF; cdr3_nt: TGTGCCAGCAGCCAGGCGGCTAGCGGGAAACTAAATGAGCAGTTCTTC
clone_size: once; v_call: TRBV6-6; j_call: TRBJ1-1; d_call: NA; cdr3_aa: CASKDGSTEAFF; cdr3_nt: TGTGCCAGCAAGGATGGGAGCACTGAAGCTTTCTTT
clone_size: once; v_call: TRBV2; j_call: TRBJ1-6; d_call: NA; cdr3_aa: CASSEIGSPLHF; cdr3_nt: TGTGCCAGCAGTGAGATAGGATCACCCCTCCACTTT
clone_size: NA; v_call: TRBV6-6; j_call: TRBJ1-5; d_call: NA; cdr3_aa: CASRPDPNQPQHF; cdr3_nt: TGTGCCAGCAGACCTGACCCCAATCAGCCCCAGCATTTT
clone_size: NA; v_call: TRBV6-1; j_call: TRBJ2-3; d_call: NA; cdr3_aa: CASSVRGDTQYF; cdr3_nt: TGTGCCAGCAGTGTACGGGGGGATACGCAGTATTTT
clone_size: NA; v_call: TRBV7-7; j_call: TRBJ2-1; d_call: TRBD2; cdr3_aa: CASSLRQAGEGNEQFF; cdr3_nt: TGTGCCAGCAGCTTAAGGCAAGCGGGAGAGGGCAATGAGCAGTTCTTC
clone_size: NA; v_call: TRBV4-1; j_call: TRBJ2-7; d_call: NA; cdr3_aa: CASSRGQTYEQYF; cdr3_nt: TGCGCCAGCAGCCGAGGACAGACCTACGAGCAGTACTTC
clone_size: NA; v_call: TRBV11-2; j_call: TRBJ2-1; d_call: TRBD1; cdr3_aa: CASSSGPTGSEQFF; cdr3_nt: TGTGCCAGCAGCTCCGGACCGACAGGGAGTGAGCAGTTCTTC